This T cell receptor (beta chain) came from a study of T cell repertoires in cytomegalovirus infection (dated by TCRdb to between 2018 and 2020). The study in broad terms: Because public TCR beta signatures pointed to carriage of CMV infection together with the matching HLA type, the HLA type of each donor mattered for the analysis. Study-level results and caveats: Carriers of CMV infection plus the relevant HLA type were discriminated by the cumulative frequency of public TCR beta family members in the study cohort and in an independent roughly 340-donor cohort. The ex vivo response was dominated by HLA-C-restricted CMV-specific TCR beta clonotypes, which also provided the single most frequent clonotype in two of eight donors.

The run used an Illumina HiSeq 1500. TCRdb handled the public reads itself, with Q25 trimming in fastp and clone calling in MiXCR, and kept productive beta chains. Each CDR3 protein gets just one entry, which takes the most common genes and DNA from the rows behind it. Here the sample has about 100,000 distinct CDR3 sequences; more than 20% occur a single time. Together, the top ten hold about 39% of the sample. Clipping removes 5 bases from V and 0 bases from J, with 19 as the unmatched junction base count. The CDR3 starts with the cysteine, ends with the phenylalanine, and has 20 residues. CDR3 DNA is the only sequence kept; it has 60 bases, read in frame from the first base. Comments on this clonotype: The antigen it recognizes is unknown. Per-base quality was not reported, and no clone a single base away is much larger than it.

Sequencing was done on a sample of CD8+ T cells from PBMCs. The rearranged chain carries TRBV12-3 or TRBV12-4 and TRBJ2-3; a stretch of 8 junction bases matches TRBD2. The sequence was obtained from a human donor in good health (CMV status not recorded). Some clones in this sample may be carry-over from other donors' samples. The CDR3 amino acid sequence is: CASSGSYAREVFTSTDTQYF. Read as DNA, the sequence is TGTGCCAGCAGTGGCTCTTACGCGCGGGAGGTTTTCACTAGCACAGATACGCAGTATTTT.